The clone carrying this T cell receptor (beta chain) was detected a few times. Its antigen is still unknown. Stimulation used 8.5 to 10 ug/mL lysate from CMV-infected fibroblasts. CD40L/CD69 double-negative CD45RO-high memory CD4+ T cells were collected. Anti-CD28/CD49d costimulation, CD40-blocking antibody and enfuvirtide were given to CD8-depleted PBMCs for roughly 20 hours. V gave up 6 bases and J gave up 9 bases; unmatched junction bases: 6. Germline V lookup: CDR1 MNHEY, CDR2 SVGAGI. This CDR3 contains 12 residues. This sample stems from a study of persistence of HIV-infected CD4 T cells. Study-wide context: Donors were ART-treated; their CMV- and Gag-responding CD4+ T cells were isolated. Donors had been on suppressive ART for a median of 8 years. Study-level results: Antigen-responding cells were enriched for degenerate expanded CDR3beta sequences.

Sequencing used immunoSEQ version 4 in survey mode. The data were produced by immunoSEQ multiplex PCR, yet TCRdb's version contains in-frame clones alone and is incomplete. Here the sample spans 25,000 to 35,000 clones, roughly 80% being singletons. The rearrangement links TRBV6-5 to TRBJ2-5, with 8 bases lining up with TRBD1. The sequencing used CD4+ T cells sorted from PBMCs after 18-hour stimulation, collected from a patient who received antiretroviral therapy. The clonotype comes from an adult woman with HIV who was CMV-seropositive. CDR3 loop: CASSPPGQAQYF. The CDR3 DNA sequence: TGTGCCAGCAGCCCACCGGGACAGGCCCAGTACTTC.